Following are 28 T cell receptor beta chains from one sample sequenced in a study of cytomegalovirus exposure and HLA in healthy donors. The primer mix had 60 Vbeta and 13 Jbeta primers. TCRdb keeps only in-frame clones here, not all; method: immunoSEQ multiplex PCR. This sample has some 130,000 clones, with under 10% found just once. Sequenced material: PBMCs. These receptors came from a woman between 40 and 50 years old in good health and CMV-seropositive.

This clone was seen a few times. The chain carries TRBV2 and TRBJ2-3; 15 positions agree with TRBD2. The CDR3 is made up of 18 amino acids. Germline CDR1 and CDR2: SNHLY and FYNNEI. V dropped 6 bases and J dropped 2; count of bases not matched to a gene: 9. The CDR3 loop is CASSHRTSGGGATDTQYF. For the CDR3, the DNA is TGTGCCAGCAGCCACAGGACTAGCGGGGGGGGAGCCACAGATACGCAGTATTTT.

This clone was picked up a small number of times. In the same sample, other DNA sequences code for this CDR3. The chain is built from TRBV19 and TRBJ2-1, with D maybe TRBD1 (6 bases). Trimming removed 6 bases from V and 0 bases from J, with 12 bases in between. Germline V gene sequence: CDR1 LNHDA, CDR2 SQIVND (reference sequence). The CDR3 is made up of 15 amino acids. The CDR3 DNA reads TGTGCCAGTAGGCCCGACAGGAGCTCCTACAATGAGCAGTTCTTC. Its protein is CASRPDRSSYNEQFF.

This clone turned up a few times. The V and J genes are TRBV7-9 and TRBJ1-3, with TRBD1 identical over 9 bases. This CDR3 is built from 15 residues. From germline, CDR1 is SEHNR and CDR2 FQNEAQ (reference sequence). V shed 5 bases and J 2 bases; nucleotides not matched to a gene: 4. The CDR3 coding sequence is TGTGCCAGCAGCCTGGGACAGGGACCTGGAAACACCATATATTTT. Translation: CASSLGQGPGNTIYF.

This clone appeared a few times. The rearrangement links TRBV6-1 to TRBJ2-3; D may be TRBD1 (6 bases). Trimming stripped 3 bases from V and 2 bases from J, with 9 bases between. Germline values: CDR1 MNHNS, CDR2 SASEGT. CDR3 size: 14 residues. This CDR3 reads CASSEGHNTDTQYF. CDR3 coding DNA: TGTGCCAGCAGTGAGGGACATAACACAGATACGCAGTATTTT.

This clone was seen ten or more times. The chain carries TRBV6-1 and TRBJ1-1, with D tentatively TRBD1 (5 bases). V was cut by 9 bases and J by 3 bases, with 20 bases left in between. The CDR3 is 15 amino acids. Germline CDR1 reads MNHNS; CDR2 reads SASEGT. CDR3 coding DNA: TGTGCCAGTAGGGTGGGGCCTTATGGAGACACTGAAGCTTTCTTT. Its protein is CASRVGPYGDTEAFF.

The gene calls are TRBV5-6 and TRBJ1-1; 8 bases agree with TRBD1. This CDR3 has 15 amino acids. Germline V CDR1 and CDR2: SGHDT, YYEEEE. V lost 3 bases to trimming and J lost 0 bases; unmatched junction nucleotides: 4. The CDR3 is CASSWGQALNTEAFF. The CDR3 DNA sequence: TGTGCCAGCAGCTGGGGACAGGCCTTGAACACTGAAGCTTTCTTT.

The sample holds a few counts of this clone. The chain links TRBV6-6 to TRBJ1-1, with 7 bases matching TRBD1. V shed 6 bases, J shed 7 bases, and the junction held 8 bases outside the gene matches. CDR1 MNHNY and CDR2 SVGAGI come from the germline V gene (reference sequence). This CDR3 has 13 amino acids. This CDR3 reads CASSMDRLYEAFF. The CDR3 coding sequence is TGTGCCAGCAGCATGGACAGGCTCTATGAAGCTTTCTTT.

This chain connects TRBV7-2 to TRBJ1-2; 9 positions match TRBD1. Trimming cost V 5 bases and J 5 bases; bases outside gene matches: 6. The CDR3 runs 14 residues. Germline-derived CDR1 and CDR2 are SGHTA and FQGNSA. Here the CDR3 reads CASSPDRGQYGYTF. For the CDR3, the DNA is TGTGCCAGCAGCCCGGACAGGGGCCAGTATGGCTACACCTTC.

The rearrangement uses TRBV6-4 and TRBJ2-5; 9 bases fit TRBD1. CDR3 length: 17 amino acids. Trimming at V came to 2 bases and at J to 6 bases, leaving 13 bases not matched to a gene. Germline V gene lookup returns CDR1 MRHNA and CDR2 SNTAGT. CDR3 loop: CASSDQPLTGGKKTQYF. CDR3 DNA: TGTGCCAGCAGTGACCAACCCCTGACAGGGGGGAAAAAGACCCAGTACTTC.

This clone was seen a handful of times. The chain couples TRBV7-2 to TRBJ2-2, with a weak D call TRBD1 (6 bases). Trimming stripped 1 base from V and 2 bases from J, with 8 bases between. CDR3 length: 15 residues. Germline CDR1 and CDR2: SGHTA and FQGNSA. The CDR3 loop reads CASSLDRVNTGELFF. For the CDR3, the DNA is TGTGCCAGCAGCTTAGACAGGGTTAACACCGGGGAGCTGTTTTTT.

The rearrangement links TRBV5-6 to TRBJ2-7, with 10 nucleotides matching TRBD1. V dropped 6 bases and J dropped 4; count of bases not matched to a gene: 4. The CDR3 contains 13 residues. The germline gives CDR1 SGHDT, CDR2 YYEEEE. The CDR3 coding sequence is TGTGCCAGCACCCGGGACAGGGGATACGAGCAGTACTTC. Translating gives CASTRDRGYEQYF.

The rearrangement uses TRBV2 and TRBJ2-1; 12 bases fit TRBD2. The ends lost 6 bases at V and 7 bases at J; junction bases unmatched: 7. Germline lookup yields CDR1 SNHLY and CDR2 FYNNEI. This CDR3 is built from 15 residues. This CDR3 is CASRPSGGANNEQFF. In nucleotides, the CDR3 is TGTGCCAGCAGGCCTAGCGGGGGGGCCAATAATGAGCAGTTCTTC.

This clone has just a few counts. The rearrangement joins TRBV6-1 to TRBJ2-2; D not resolved. V was clipped by 2 bases and J by 0 bases, with 7 bases between them. This CDR3 has 15 residues. Germline assignment: CDR1 MNHNS and CDR2 SASEGT. The CDR3, as DNA: TGTGCCAGCAGTGAAATGCGGACGAACACCGGGGAGCTGTTTTTT. Encoded protein: CASSEMRTNTGELFF.

This clone was observed a few times. The CDR3 nucleotides read TGTGCCAGCAGCGTAGAAGCGGGCACAGATACGCAGTATTTT. Translation: CASSVEAGTDTQYF. V is TRBV9 and J is TRBJ2-3, with D perhaps TRBD2 (5 bases). V dropped 0 bases and J dropped 1 base, with 6 bases sitting between them. Per the germline V gene, CDR1 is SGDLS and CDR2 is YYNGEE. The CDR3 consists of 14 residues.

The CDR3 DNA follows: TGTGCCAGCAGCTTCGGGAGGAACACTGAAGCTTTCTTT. Residues: CASSFGRNTEAFF. The chain combines TRBV7-6 with TRBJ1-1; D is unclear. Trimming removed 3 bases at V and 1 base at J, with 6 bases between. CDR3 length: 13 residues. From germline, CDR1 is SGHVS and CDR2 FNYEAQ.

The gene calls are TRBV18 and TRBJ2-7; 10 positions agree with TRBD1. Germline V gene sequence: CDR1 KGHSH, CDR2 LQKENI. The CDR3 length is 15 residues. V shed 0 bases and J 7 bases; nucleotides not matched to a gene: 6. The CDR3 bases are TGTGCCAGCTCACCACCGGGACAGGGGAGCGGAGAGCAGTACTTC. Amino acid sequence: CASSPPGQGSGEQYF.

The chain recombines TRBV7-7 with TRBJ2-1; D remains ambiguous. Germline lookup yields CDR1 SSHAT and CDR2 FNYEAQ (reference sequence). V gave up 6 bases and J gave up 2 bases, with 8 bases separating them. The CDR3 is 13 amino acids. The CDR3 nucleotides read TGTGCCAGCAGTCCAGGAACCTACAATGAGCAGTTCTTC. Its translation: CASSPGTYNEQFF.

This clone has only a few counts. The same CDR3 can be traced to other DNA sequences in this sample. This chain links TRBV5-1 with TRBJ1-1, with D maybe TRBD1 (5 bases). The germline CDR1 and CDR2 sequences are SGHRS and YFSETQ. With 0 bases removed from V and 4 bases from J, the gap between germline ends came to 10 bases. The CDR3 loop spans 14 amino acids. Written as DNA, the CDR3 is TGCGCCAGCAGCTTGGTGCCGGGGGGCACTGAAGCTTTCTTT. Its translation: CASSLVPGGTEAFF. Variable domain in full (rest from reference TRBV5-1 and TRBJ1-1): KAGVTQTPRYLIKTRGQQVTLSCSPISGHRSVSWYQQTPGQGLQFLFEYFSETQRNKGNFPGRFSGRQFSNSRSEMNVSTLELGDSALYLCASSLVPGGTEAFFGQGTRLTVV.

In its sample, this clone was seen a few times. Other DNA sequences of this sample code for an identical CDR3. J is TRBJ1-1 and V is TRBV14, with D possibly being TRBD1 (6 bases). The CDR3 contains 18 residues. Germline CDR1 SGHDN, CDR2 FVKESK. V was shortened by 1 base and J by 4 bases, with 22 bases between the two germline ends. The CDR3 protein is CASSQVTFGAGAITEAFF. The CDR3 DNA sequence: TGTGCCAGCAGCCAAGTCACATTCGGGGCAGGGGCTATCACTGAAGCTTTCTTT.

The chain uses TRBV5-1 and TRBJ1-5; D not certain. The CDR3 runs to 16 residues. V shed 0 bases and J shed 0 bases, with 10 bases lying between them. The germline V gene encodes CDR1 SGHRS and CDR2 YFSETQ. The CDR3 spells CASSLGVAGSNQPQHF. In DNA form, the CDR3 reads TGCGCCAGCAGCTTGGGTGTGGCGGGTAGCAATCAGCCCCAGCATTTT.

This clone was counted between two and nine times. V gene TRBV6-5 combines with J gene TRBJ1-6; 9 nucleotides align to TRBD1. Germline values: CDR1 MNHEY, CDR2 SVGAGI. J gave up 6 bases and V 0 bases, and 3 bases lay outside the gene matches. The CDR3 extends over 16 amino acids. The CDR3 coding sequence is TGTGCCAGCAGTTACTCGACAGGGGGTACTAATTCACCCCTCCACTTT. Residues: CASSYSTGGTNSPLHF.

V usage is TRBV5-4 and J usage is TRBJ2-3; 7 positions match TRBD2. There are 15 residues in the CDR3. With 5 bases clipped from V and 0 bases from J, the junction kept 6 bases outside the gene matches. In germline, CDR1 is SGHNT, CDR2 YYREEE (reference sequence). The CDR3 sequence is CASRDQRGSTDTQYF. In nucleotides, the CDR3 is TGTGCCAGCAGAGACCAGCGGGGAAGCACAGATACGCAGTATTTT. Full variable domain (rest looked up from reference TRBV5-4 and TRBJ2-3): ETGVTQSPTHLIKTRGQQVTLRCSSQSGHNTVSWYQQALGQGPQFIFQYYREEENGRGNFPPRFSGLQFPNYSSELNVNALELDDSALYLCASRDQRGSTDTQYFGPGTRLTVL.

This clone was observed a handful of times. The chain has TRBV5-4 and TRBJ2-3; possible D gene TRBD1, 7 bases. Germline V lookup: CDR1 SGHNT, CDR2 YYREEE (reference sequence). The CDR3 has 15 residues. Trimming cost V 4 bases and J 0 bases, with 12 bases left between them. CDR3 loop: CASSRGRGSTDTQYF. The CDR3 region has the DNA TGTGCCAGCAGCAGGGGGCGGGGTAGCACAGATACGCAGTATTTT.

This clone was seen a few times. The same CDR3 can be traced to other DNA sequences in this sample. CDR3 amino acids: CASSYSGQGNGYTF. The CDR3 DNA sequence: TGTGCCAGCAGTTACAGCGGACAGGGGAATGGCTACACCTTC. V gene TRBV6-5 combines with J gene TRBJ1-2, with 9 positions matching TRBD1. The germline V gene encodes CDR1 MNHEY and CDR2 SVGAGI. The CDR3 contains 14 residues. Trimming cost V 2 bases and J 6 bases; bases outside gene matches: 4.

J is TRBJ2-5 and V is TRBV28, with 8 bases aligning to TRBD2. Germline assignment: CDR1 MDHEN and CDR2 SYDVKM. The CDR3 contains 16 residues. The ends lost 5 bases at V and 5 bases at J; junction bases unmatched: 13. CDR3 DNA: TGTGCCAGCAGTGGGGGGAAGCGGGGGAGCGTCGAGACCCAGTACTTC. The encoded protein is CASSGGKRGSVETQYF.

This clone was counted a few times. This chain uses TRBV18 with TRBJ2-1, with D possibly matching TRBD2 (6 bases). CDR1 is KGHSH, CDR2 LQKENI, per germline. The CDR3 consists of 16 residues. The V and J ends lost 0 bases and 4 bases respectively, with 13 bases between them. The CDR3: CASSPPFSGPYNEQFF. The CDR3, as DNA: TGTGCCAGCTCACCACCGTTTAGCGGTCCTTACAATGAGCAGTTCTTC.

This clone was counted a few times. The chain joins TRBV5-4 to TRBJ1-6; D possibly corresponds to TRBD1 (6 bases). The CDR3 loop spans 15 amino acids. Trimming took 0 bases from V and 7 from J, leaving 11 bases between them. The germline CDR1 and CDR2 sequences are SGHNT and YYREEE (reference sequence). CDR3 residues: CASSLAQGSNSPLHF. The DNA of the CDR3 is TGTGCCAGCAGCTTGGCCCAGGGGAGCAATTCACCCCTCCACTTT.

The chain couples TRBV7-9 to TRBJ2-5; perhaps TRBD1 as D (6 bases). The CDR3 has 14 residues. Germline CDR1 reads SEHNR; CDR2 reads FQNEAQ (reference sequence). The V gene lost 5 bases and the J gene lost 2 bases, with 12 bases spanning the gap. The DNA for the CDR3 is TGTGCCAGCAGCCCTCGGACAGCTCAAGAGACCCAGTACTTC. This codes for CASSPRTAQETQYF.